Sequencing of this TCR beta chain was carried out in a study of blood T cell repertoires in COVID-19. This CDR3 spans 15 amino acids. Trimming left V 1 base short and J 5 bases short, with 11 bases between. In germline, CDR1 is MNHEY, CDR2 SVGAGI. Original data processing: By means of reference gene primer amplification, nucleated cell counts were estimated. Clones were read by immunoSEQ multiplex PCR, and TCRdb kept only the in-frame ones, dropping some. Clone size and V and J calls were adopted from that table, with D and trimming inferred from the DNA. Here the sample spans around 200,000 clones, over 75% being singletons.

This TCR came from a man between 40 and 49 years old with active or convalescent COVID-19. The specimen sequenced was peripheral blood. V and J are TRBV6-5 and TRBJ1-4, with D tentatively TRBD1 (5 bases). The CDR3 loop is CASSYLGQGNEKLFF. The CDR3, as DNA: TGTGCCAGCAGTTACTTGGGCCAGGGCAATGAAAAACTGTTTTTT.